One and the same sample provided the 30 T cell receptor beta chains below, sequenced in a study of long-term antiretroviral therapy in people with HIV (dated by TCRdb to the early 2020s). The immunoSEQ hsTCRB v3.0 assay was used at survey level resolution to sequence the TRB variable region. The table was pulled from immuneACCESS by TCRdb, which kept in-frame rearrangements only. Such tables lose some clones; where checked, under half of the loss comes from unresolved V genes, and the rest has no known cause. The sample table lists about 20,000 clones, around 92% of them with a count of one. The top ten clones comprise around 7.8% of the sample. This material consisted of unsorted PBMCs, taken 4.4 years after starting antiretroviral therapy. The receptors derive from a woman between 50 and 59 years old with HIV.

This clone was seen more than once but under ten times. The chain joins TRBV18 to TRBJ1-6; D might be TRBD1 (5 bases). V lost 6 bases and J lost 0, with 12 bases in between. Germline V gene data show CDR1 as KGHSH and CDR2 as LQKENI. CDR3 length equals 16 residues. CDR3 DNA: TGTGCCAGCTCCCGGGACTGGAGCTCCTATAATTCACCCCTCCACTTT. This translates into CASSRDWSSYNSPLHF.

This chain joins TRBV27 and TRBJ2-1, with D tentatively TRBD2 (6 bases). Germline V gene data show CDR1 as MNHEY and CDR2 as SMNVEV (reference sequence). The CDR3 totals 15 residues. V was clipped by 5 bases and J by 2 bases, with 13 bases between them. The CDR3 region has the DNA TGTGCCAGCAGTCCGGTAGCGGAGGCCTACAATGAGCAGTTCTTC. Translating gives CASSPVAEAYNEQFF.

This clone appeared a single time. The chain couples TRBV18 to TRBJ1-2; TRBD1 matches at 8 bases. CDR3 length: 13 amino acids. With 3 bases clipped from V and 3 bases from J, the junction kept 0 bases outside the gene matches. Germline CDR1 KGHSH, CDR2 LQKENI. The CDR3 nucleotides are TGTGCCAGCTCACCGGACAGGGACTATGGCTACACCTTC. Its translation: CASSPDRDYGYTF.

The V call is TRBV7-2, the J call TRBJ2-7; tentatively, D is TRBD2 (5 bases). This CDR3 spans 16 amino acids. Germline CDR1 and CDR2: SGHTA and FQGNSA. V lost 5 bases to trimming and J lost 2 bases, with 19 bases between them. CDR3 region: CASSPPGRIGAYEQYF. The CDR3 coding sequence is TGTGCCAGCAGCCCACCAGGACGCATCGGGGCCTACGAGCAGTACTTC.

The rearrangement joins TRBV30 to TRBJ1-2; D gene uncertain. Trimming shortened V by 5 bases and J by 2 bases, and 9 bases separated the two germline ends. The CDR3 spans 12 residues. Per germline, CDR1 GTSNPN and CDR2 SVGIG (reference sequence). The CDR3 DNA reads TGTGCCTGGGGCTCCGGGAACTATGGCTACACCTTC. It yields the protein CAWGSGNYGYTF.

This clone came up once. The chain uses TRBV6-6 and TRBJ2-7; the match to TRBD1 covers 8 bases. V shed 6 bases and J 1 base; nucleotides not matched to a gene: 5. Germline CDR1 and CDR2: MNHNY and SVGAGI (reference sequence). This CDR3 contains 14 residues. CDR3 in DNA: TGTGCCAGCAGAGAGACAGGGGTTTCCTACGAGCAGTACTTC. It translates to CASRETGVSYEQYF.

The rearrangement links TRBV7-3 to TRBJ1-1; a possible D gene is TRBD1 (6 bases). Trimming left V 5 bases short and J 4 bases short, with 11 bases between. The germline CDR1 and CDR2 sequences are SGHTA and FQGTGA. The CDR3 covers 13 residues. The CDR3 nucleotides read TGTGCCAGCAGCGGAAAGGGGGTCACTGAAGCTTTCTTT. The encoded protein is CASSGKGVTEAFF. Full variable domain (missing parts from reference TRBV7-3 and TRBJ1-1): GAGVSQTPSNKVTEKGKYVELRCDPISGHTALYWYRQSLGQGPEFLIYFQGTGAADDSGLPNDRFFAVRPEGSVSTLKIQRTERGDSAVYLCASSGKGVTEAFFGQGTRLTVV.

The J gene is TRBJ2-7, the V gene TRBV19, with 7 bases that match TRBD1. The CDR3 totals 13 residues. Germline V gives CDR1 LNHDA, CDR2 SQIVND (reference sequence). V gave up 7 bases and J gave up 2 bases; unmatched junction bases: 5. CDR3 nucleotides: TGTGCCAGTACCTCGACAGGGACCTACGAGCAGTACTTC. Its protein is CASTSTGTYEQYF.

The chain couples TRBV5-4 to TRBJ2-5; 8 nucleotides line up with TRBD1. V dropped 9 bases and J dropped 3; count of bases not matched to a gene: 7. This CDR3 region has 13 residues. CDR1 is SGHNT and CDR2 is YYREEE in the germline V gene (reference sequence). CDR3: CATWDRIKETQYF. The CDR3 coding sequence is TGTGCCACATGGGACAGGATCAAAGAGACCCAGTACTTC.

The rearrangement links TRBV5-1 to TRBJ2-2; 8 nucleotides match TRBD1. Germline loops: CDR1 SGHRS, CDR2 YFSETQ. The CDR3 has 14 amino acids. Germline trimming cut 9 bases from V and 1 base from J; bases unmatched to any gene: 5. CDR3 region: CATSGTGNTGELFF. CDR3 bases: TGCGCCACCTCCGGGACAGGGAACACCGGGGAGCTGTTTTTT.

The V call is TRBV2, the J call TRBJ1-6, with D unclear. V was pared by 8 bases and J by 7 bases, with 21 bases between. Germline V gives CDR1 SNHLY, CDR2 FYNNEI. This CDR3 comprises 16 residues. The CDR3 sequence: CASARHQKSFNSPLHF. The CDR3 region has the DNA TGTGCCAGCGCACGACATCAGAAATCCTTCAATTCACCCCTCCACTTT.

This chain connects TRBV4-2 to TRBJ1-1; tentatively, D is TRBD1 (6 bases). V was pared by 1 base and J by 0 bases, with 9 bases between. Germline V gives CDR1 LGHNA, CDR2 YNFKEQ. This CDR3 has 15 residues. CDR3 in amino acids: CASSQGGTLNTEAFF. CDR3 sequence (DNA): TGTGCCAGCAGCCAAGGAGGGACATTGAACACTGAAGCTTTCTTT.

The CDR3 bases are TGTGCCAGCTCACCACTACGGGAAGGGTCGGATGGAAACACCATATATTTT. Encoded protein: CASSPLREGSDGNTIYF. V usage is TRBV18 and J usage is TRBJ1-3; no definite D call. The CDR3 covers 17 residues. CDR1 KGHSH and CDR2 LQKENI come from the germline V gene. The germline V and J ends were trimmed by 1 base and 3 bases, with 16 bases remaining between them.

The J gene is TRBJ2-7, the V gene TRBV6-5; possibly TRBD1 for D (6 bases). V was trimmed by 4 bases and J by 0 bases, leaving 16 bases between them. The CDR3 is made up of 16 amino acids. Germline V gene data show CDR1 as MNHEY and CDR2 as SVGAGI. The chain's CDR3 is CASSFGQLRSSYEQYF. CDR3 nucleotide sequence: TGTGCCAGCAGTTTCGGACAGCTCAGGAGCTCCTACGAGCAGTACTTC.

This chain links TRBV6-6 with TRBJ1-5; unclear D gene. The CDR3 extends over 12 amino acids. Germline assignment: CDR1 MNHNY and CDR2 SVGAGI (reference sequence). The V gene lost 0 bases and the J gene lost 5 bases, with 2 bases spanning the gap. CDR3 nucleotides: TGTGCCAGCAGTTACTCCGATCAGCCCCAGCATTTT. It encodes CASSYSDQPQHF.

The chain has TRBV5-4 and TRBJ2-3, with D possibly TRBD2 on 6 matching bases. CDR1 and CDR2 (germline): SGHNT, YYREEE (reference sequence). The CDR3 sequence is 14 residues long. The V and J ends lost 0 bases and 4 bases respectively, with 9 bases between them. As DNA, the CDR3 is TGTGCCAGCAGCTTGGGGGGGAGGTCAGATACGCAGTATTTT. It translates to CASSLGGRSDTQYF.

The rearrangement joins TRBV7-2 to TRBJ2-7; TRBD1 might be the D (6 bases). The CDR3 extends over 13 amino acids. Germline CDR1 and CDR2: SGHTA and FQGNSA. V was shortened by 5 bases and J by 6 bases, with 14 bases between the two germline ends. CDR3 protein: CASSANRVGEQYF. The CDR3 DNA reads TGTGCCAGCAGCGCCAACAGGGTGGGCGAGCAGTACTTC.

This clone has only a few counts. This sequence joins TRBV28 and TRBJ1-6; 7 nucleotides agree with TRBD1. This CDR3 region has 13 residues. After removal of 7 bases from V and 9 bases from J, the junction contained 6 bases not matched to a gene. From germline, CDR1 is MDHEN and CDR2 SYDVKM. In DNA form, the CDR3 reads TGTGCCAGCATAGAGACAGGGAGTTCACCCCTCCACTTT. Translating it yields CASIETGSSPLHF.

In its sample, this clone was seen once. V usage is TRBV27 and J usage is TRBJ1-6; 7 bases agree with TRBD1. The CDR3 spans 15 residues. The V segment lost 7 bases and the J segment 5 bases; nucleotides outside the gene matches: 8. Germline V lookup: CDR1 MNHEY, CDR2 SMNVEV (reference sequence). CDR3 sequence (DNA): TGTGCCAGCAAAGTCAGAGGGGGCAATAATTCACCCCTCCACTTT. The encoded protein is CASKVRGGNNSPLHF.

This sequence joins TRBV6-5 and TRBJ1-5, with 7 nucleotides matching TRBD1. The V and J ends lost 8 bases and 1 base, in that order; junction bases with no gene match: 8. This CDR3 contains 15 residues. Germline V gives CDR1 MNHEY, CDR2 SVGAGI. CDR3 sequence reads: CASQDRVRSNQPQHF. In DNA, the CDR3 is TGTGCCAGCCAAGACAGGGTCCGGAGCAATCAGCCCCAGCATTTT.

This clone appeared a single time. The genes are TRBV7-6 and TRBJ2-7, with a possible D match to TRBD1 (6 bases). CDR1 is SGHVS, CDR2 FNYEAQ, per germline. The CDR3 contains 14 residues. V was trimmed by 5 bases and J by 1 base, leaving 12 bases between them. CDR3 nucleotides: TGTGCCAGCAGCGCTCAACAGGGATCCTACGAGCAGTACTTC. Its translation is CASSAQQGSYEQYF.

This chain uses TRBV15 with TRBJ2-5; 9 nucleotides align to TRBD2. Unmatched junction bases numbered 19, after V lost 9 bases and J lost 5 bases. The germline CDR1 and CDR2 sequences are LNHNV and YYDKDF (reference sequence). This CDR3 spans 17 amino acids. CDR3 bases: TGTGCCACTCGACCTGACCCCCGCGGGGGGGCTTACGAGACCCAGTACTTC. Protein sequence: CATRPDPRGGAYETQYF.

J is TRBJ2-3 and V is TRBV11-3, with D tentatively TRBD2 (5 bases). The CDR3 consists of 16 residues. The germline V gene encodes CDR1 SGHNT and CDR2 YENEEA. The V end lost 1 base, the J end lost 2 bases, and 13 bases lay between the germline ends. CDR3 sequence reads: CASSLVPGSNTDTQYF. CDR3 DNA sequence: TGTGCCAGCAGCTTAGTCCCGGGATCGAACACAGATACGCAGTATTTT.

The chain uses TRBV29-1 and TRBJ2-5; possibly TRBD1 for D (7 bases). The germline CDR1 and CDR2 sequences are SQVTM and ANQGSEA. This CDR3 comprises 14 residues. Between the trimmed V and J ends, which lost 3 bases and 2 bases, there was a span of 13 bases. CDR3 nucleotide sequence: TGCAGCGTTGATCAGGGGGAGGCTCAAGAGACCCAGTACTTC. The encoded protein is CSVDQGEAQETQYF.

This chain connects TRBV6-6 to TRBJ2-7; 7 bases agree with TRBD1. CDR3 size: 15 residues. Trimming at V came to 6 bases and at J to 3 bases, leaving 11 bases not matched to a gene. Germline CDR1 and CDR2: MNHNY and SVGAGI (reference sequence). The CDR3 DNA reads TGTGCCAGCAGCTCCGGACAGGTGGTGGTCTACGAGCAGTACTTC. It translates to CASSSGQVVVYEQYF.

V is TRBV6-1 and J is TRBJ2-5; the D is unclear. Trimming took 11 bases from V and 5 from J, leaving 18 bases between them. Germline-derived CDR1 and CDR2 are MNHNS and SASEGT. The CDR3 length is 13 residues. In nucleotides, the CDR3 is TGTGCCGGAAAGGGATCTTTAGGGGAGACCCAGTACTTC. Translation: CAGKGSLGETQYF.

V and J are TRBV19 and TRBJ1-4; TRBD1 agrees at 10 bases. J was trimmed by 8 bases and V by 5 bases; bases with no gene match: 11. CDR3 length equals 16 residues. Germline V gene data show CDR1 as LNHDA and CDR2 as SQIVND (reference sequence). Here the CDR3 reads CASSRTDRGKEEKLFF. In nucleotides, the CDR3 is TGTGCCAGTAGTCGCACGGACAGGGGGAAAGAAGAAAAACTGTTTTTT.

CDR3 bases: TGTGCCAGCAGCCTTAGCTATGGCTACACCTTC. It is translated as CASSLSYGYTF. V usage is TRBV2 and J usage is TRBJ1-2; D ambiguous. V was pared by 6 bases and J by 4 bases, with 6 bases between. The CDR3 sequence is 11 residues long. The V gene's germline CDR1 is SNHLY and CDR2 FYNNEI.

This CDR3 reads CASSVLPMPYTDTQYF. The CDR3 bases are TGTGCCAGCAGCGTACTTCCTATGCCTTACACAGATACGCAGTATTTT. This chain uses TRBV9 with TRBJ2-3; D gene uncertain. CDR1 is SGDLS, CDR2 YYNGEE, per germline. V was clipped by 1 base and J by 2 bases, with 14 bases between them. This CDR3 region has 16 residues.

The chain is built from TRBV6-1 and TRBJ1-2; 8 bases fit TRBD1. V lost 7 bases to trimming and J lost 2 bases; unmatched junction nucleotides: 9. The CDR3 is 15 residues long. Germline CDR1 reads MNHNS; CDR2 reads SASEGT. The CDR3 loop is CASNKKGTGNYGYTF. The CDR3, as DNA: TGTGCCAGCAATAAGAAGGGGACAGGAAACTATGGCTACACCTTC.